This entry describes one T cell receptor beta chain. Its antigen remains unidentified. This record comes from a study of beta chain features in type 1 diabetes. Regarding the study as a whole: Insertion counts at VDJ junctions were lower in type 1 diabetes patients, who also showed more deletions there. In every one of the four CD4+ subsets, TCRB CDR3s were moderately but significantly shorter in Type 1 diabetes patients. Healthy donors had naive, central memory and Treg TCRB repertoires that appeared less similar than those seen among patients. There was no resolution here of whether HLA type influences TCRB rearrangement.

Of the isolated RNA, all was reverse transcribed, and so the sequenced material was expressed TCRB transcripts. Naive, central memory and regulatory T cell samples produced a mean of approximately 3.5 million reads. Produced via immunoSEQ multiplex PCR; TCRdb's table is partial and in-frame only. The table shows tens of thousands of clones, with 40% to 60% occurring only once. Material for sequencing was Tregs from blood. The TCR was taken from a woman between 35 and 50 years old with type 1 diabetes.

The CDR3 loop is CASSLAGERGGADTQYF. DNA of the CDR3: TGTGCCAGCAGCTTAGCGGGGGAGCGGGGAGGCGCAGATACGCAGTATTTT. V usage is TRBV7-2 and J usage is TRBJ2-3, with 7 bases aligning to TRBD2. Germline-derived CDR1 and CDR2 are SGHTA and FQGNSA. Trimming took 0 bases from V and 4 from J; bases not matched to a gene: 10. The CDR3 runs 17 residues.